This T cell receptor beta chain stems from a study of blood T cell repertoires in COVID-19. This clone was detected a few times. This table comes from immunoSEQ multiplex PCR, and its TCRdb copy is limited to in-frame clones, with some not included. The repertoire has 100,000 to 150,000 clones, about 77% of them found once; the top ten carry more than 20%. Looked up from germline, CDR1 is LGHNA and CDR2 is YSLEER. Trimming took 0 bases from V and 11 from J, leaving 17 bases between them. The CDR3 runs to 16 residues. Sequenced sample: peripheral blood. The gene calls are TRBV4-3 and TRBJ1-6, with TRBD1 as a possible D gene (5 bases). The source is a human donor in a cohort sampled during active COVID-19. CDR3 residues: CASSQDPGINGAPLHF. The CDR3 region has the DNA TGCGCCAGCAGCCAAGACCCAGGGATTAATGGGGCACCCCTCCACTTT.